This record concerns one TCR beta chain sequence. These data belong to a study of tumour-infiltrating T cells in Burkitt lymphoma. Overall study context: Overall and progression-free survival were predicted by productive clonality.

Clones were read by immunoSEQ multiplex PCR, and TCRdb kept only the in-frame ones, dropping some. The data show under 5,500 clones, with roughly four fifths seen just once and 9.5% to 15% held by the top ten. Germline values: CDR1 MGHRA, CDR2 YSYEKL. This CDR3 region has 16 residues. The J segment lost 1 base and the V segment lost 2 bases, leaving 5 bases of the junction unmatched. This chain links TRBV4-1 with TRBJ2-1, with TRBD1 matching 7 bases. What was sequenced was tumor tissue. The receptor was derived from a human donor with diffuse large B-cell lymphoma. Some clones in this sample may be carry-over from other donors' samples. The CDR3 reads CASSQRQGSSYNEQFF. DNA for the CDR3: TGCGCCAGCAGCCAAAGACAGGGAAGTTCCTACAATGAGCAGTTCTTC.